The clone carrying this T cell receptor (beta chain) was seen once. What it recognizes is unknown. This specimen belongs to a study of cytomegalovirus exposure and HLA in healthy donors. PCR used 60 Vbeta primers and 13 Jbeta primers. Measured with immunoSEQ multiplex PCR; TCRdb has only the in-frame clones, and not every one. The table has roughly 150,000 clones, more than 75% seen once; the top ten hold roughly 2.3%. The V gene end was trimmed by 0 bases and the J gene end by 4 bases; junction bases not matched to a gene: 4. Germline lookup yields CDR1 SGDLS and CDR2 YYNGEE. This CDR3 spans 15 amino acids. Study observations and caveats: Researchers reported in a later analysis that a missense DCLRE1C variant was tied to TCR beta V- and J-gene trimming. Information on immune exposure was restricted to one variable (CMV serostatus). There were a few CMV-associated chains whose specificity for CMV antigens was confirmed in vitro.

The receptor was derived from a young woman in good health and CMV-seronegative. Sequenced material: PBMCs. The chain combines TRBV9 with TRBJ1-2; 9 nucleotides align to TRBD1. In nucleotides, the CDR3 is TGTGCCAGCAGCGTAGGGGGGACAGGGCTCTATGGCTACACCTTC. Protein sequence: CASSVGGTGLYGYTF.